A single sample gave rise to the 24 T cell receptor beta chains below, sequenced in a study of blood T cell repertoires in COVID-19. TCRdb's copy holds only in-frame clones and misses some; the assay was immunoSEQ multiplex PCR. The table records about 87,000 clones, about 85% of them present only once. Source material: peripheral blood. Receptors originate from a woman at least 80 years old with COVID-19, enrolled during active disease.

The chain carries TRBV19 and TRBJ2-7; 8 positions agree with TRBD2. CDR1 and CDR2 (germline): LNHDA, SQIVND (reference sequence). V was pared by 3 bases and J by 0 bases, with 4 bases of the junction left unmatched. The CDR3 spans 15 residues. CDR3 sequence: CASSILAGGSYEQYF. The DNA for the CDR3 is TGTGCCAGTAGTATCCTAGCGGGTGGCTCCTACGAGCAGTACTTC.

In its sample, this clone was seen a few times. V usage is TRBV19 and J usage is TRBJ2-5, with a weak D call TRBD2 (5 bases). The V gene's germline CDR1 is LNHDA and CDR2 SQIVND (reference sequence). V gave up 0 bases and J gave up 6 bases, with 11 bases separating them. This CDR3 contains 14 residues. The CDR3 sequence is CASSIDRRRKTQYF. CDR3 sequence (DNA): TGTGCCAGTAGTATAGATCGGCGGAGGAAGACCCAGTACTTC.

The chain has TRBV5-5 and TRBJ1-1; D is possibly TRBD1 (6 bases). V was shortened by 0 bases and J by 0 bases, with 9 bases between the two germline ends. In germline, CDR1 is SGHKS, CDR2 YYEKEE (reference sequence). This CDR3 region has 15 residues. In DNA, the CDR3 is TGTGCCAGCAGCTTGGAAGGGGGACTGAACACTGAAGCTTTCTTT. Translated, it gives CASSLEGGLNTEAFF.

CDR3 sequence: CASSPTGYYEQYF. CDR3 nucleotide sequence: TGTGCCAGCTCACCGACAGGGTACTACGAGCAGTACTTC. The rearrangement joins TRBV18 to TRBJ2-7; TRBD1 agrees at 7 bases. This CDR3 region has 13 residues. Germline CDR1 reads KGHSH; CDR2 reads LQKENI. Losses at the gene ends were 3 bases for V and 3 bases for J; bases not matched to a gene: 2. Full variable domain (missing parts from reference TRBV18 and TRBJ2-7): NAGVMQNPRHLVRRRGQEARLRCSPMKGHSHVYWYRQLPEEGLKFMVYLQKENIIDESGMPKERFSAEFPKEGPSILRIQQVVRGDSAAYFCASSPTGYYEQYFGPGTRLTVT.

The chain recombines TRBV1 with TRBJ2-7; TRBD2, as called in the table, went unchecked against the DNA. TRBV1 is given as a pseudogene. The CDR3 consists of 16 residues. CDR3 residues: CTSSQQKREGSYEQYF. Written as DNA, the CDR3 is TGCACCAGCAGCCAACAAAAGCGGGAGGGGTCCTACGAGCAGTACTTC.

The rearrangement uses TRBV18 and TRBJ1-1, with D perhaps TRBD1 (6 bases). V lost 3 bases, J lost 4 bases, and 12 bases lay in between. The germline CDR1 and CDR2 sequences are KGHSH and LQKENI. CDR3 length: 14 amino acids. CDR3 loop: CASSPKTGITEAFF. The CDR3 coding sequence is TGTGCCAGCTCACCTAAGACAGGAATCACTGAAGCTTTCTTT.

A remark on this clone: The same CDR3 is also encoded by other DNA sequences in this sample. The V gene is TRBV18, the J gene TRBJ1-2; 8 positions match TRBD1. The ends lost 6 bases at V and 4 bases at J; junction bases unmatched: 4. This CDR3 has 13 amino acids. The germline gives CDR1 KGHSH, CDR2 LQKENI. The CDR3 DNA sequence: TGTGCCAGCTCCCCCGGACAGGGCTATGGCTACACCTTC. Protein sequence: CASSPGQGYGYTF.

The rearrangement uses TRBV7-9 and TRBJ2-2, with 8 positions matching TRBD1. Germline V gene data show CDR1 as SEHNR and CDR2 as FQNEAQ (reference sequence). Trimming at V came to 5 bases and at J to 7 bases, leaving 6 bases not matched to a gene. This CDR3 is built from 14 residues. The CDR3 nucleotides read TGTGCCAGCAGCACCCGGACAGGGTTCGGGGAGCTGTTTTTT. The encoded protein is CASSTRTGFGELFF.

The chain carries TRBV30 and TRBJ2-7, with no clear D. With 0 bases removed from V and 2 bases from J, the gap between germline ends came to 5 bases. The CDR3 is 12 amino acids. CDR1 is GTSNPN and CDR2 is SVGIG in the germline V gene (reference sequence). CDR3 protein: CAWSVSAYEQYF. The CDR3 DNA sequence: TGTGCCTGGAGTGTGAGCGCCTACGAGCAGTACTTC.

This clone was found a few times. CDR3 coding DNA: TGTGCCAGCAGTGAAGTTGAGGGGGTCCTTGAAGCTTTCTTT. It encodes CASSEVEGVLEAFF. This chain connects TRBV6-1 to TRBJ1-1, with a weak D call TRBD1 (6 bases). The CDR3 runs 14 residues. The germline CDR1 and CDR2 sequences are MNHNS and SASEGT. Trimming took off 1 base at V and 7 bases at J, with 13 bases between the two ends.

The rearrangement uses TRBV13 and TRBJ2-5, with 8 bases that match TRBD2. The CDR3 has 16 amino acids. Trimming took 2 bases from V and 4 from J; bases not matched to a gene: 9. Germline CDR1 PRHDT, CDR2 FYEKMQ (reference sequence). The CDR3 loop is CASSLLSPGLVETQYF. The CDR3 DNA reads as TGTGCCAGCAGCTTATTGTCCCCGGGACTAGTAGAGACCCAGTACTTC.

This clone was counted a few times. This rearrangement joins TRBV2 to TRBJ2-7; no firm D call. This CDR3 is built from 11 residues. CDR1 is SNHLY, CDR2 FYNNEI, per germline. V lost 5 bases and J lost 3, with 5 bases in between. The CDR3 spells CASSHSYEQYF. DNA for the CDR3: TGTGCCAGCAGTCACAGCTACGAGCAGTACTTC.

This chain uses TRBV11-2 with TRBJ1-1, with a tentative D call TRBD1 (5 bases). The germline gives CDR1 SGHAT, CDR2 FQNNGV. Trimming removed 1 base from V and 4 bases from J, with 10 bases in between. CDR3 length equals 14 residues. CDR3 in amino acids: CASSLAWGGTEAFF. The CDR3 region has the DNA TGTGCCAGCAGCTTAGCGTGGGGGGGCACTGAAGCTTTCTTT.

The rearrangement uses TRBV2 and TRBJ2-3; tentative D call: TRBD2 (6 bases). Looked up from germline, CDR1 is SNHLY and CDR2 is FYNNEI. Trimming took off 6 bases at V and 3 bases at J, with 13 bases between the two ends. This CDR3 is built from 14 residues. The CDR3 sequence: CASSSPAGTDTQYF. Written as DNA, the CDR3 is TGTGCCAGCAGCTCCCCTGCGGGGACAGATACGCAGTATTTT.

The genes are TRBV27 and TRBJ1-1, with 7 bases lining up with TRBD1. After removal of 5 bases from V and 10 bases from J, the junction contained 10 bases not matched to a gene. Germline V lookup: CDR1 MNHEY, CDR2 SMNVEV (reference sequence). The CDR3 totals 13 residues. The DNA of the CDR3 is TGTGCCAGCAGTCAACAGGGGCTGGGGTTAGCTTTCTTT. Its translation is CASSQQGLGLAFF.

This chain links TRBV19 with TRBJ2-7; 8 bases fit TRBD1. The V gene's germline CDR1 is LNHDA and CDR2 SQIVND (reference sequence). V trimming: 6 bases; J trimming: 1 base; junction bases outside the gene matches: 8. This CDR3 is 15 amino acids long. The CDR3 coding sequence is TGTGCCAGTAGCGTCTTCCGGACAGGGTCCTACGAGCAGTACTTC. Amino acid sequence: CASSVFRTGSYEQYF.

A single count supports this clone. CDR3 in DNA: TGCGCCAGCAGCTTGGACGGGACAAATTACTACGAGCAGTACTTC. Residues: CASSLDGTNYYEQYF. The chain uses TRBV5-1 and TRBJ2-7; a possible D gene is TRBD1 (6 bases). Germline V gene sequence: CDR1 SGHRS, CDR2 YFSETQ. This CDR3 region has 15 residues. V gave up 0 bases and J gave up 3 bases, with 13 bases separating them.

This clone was counted once. This sequence joins TRBV10-3 and TRBJ2-3; no firm D call. The CDR3 totals 14 residues. The V gene lost 4 bases and the J gene lost 0 bases, with 8 bases spanning the gap. Germline V lookup: CDR1 ENHRY, CDR2 SYGVKD. CDR3 region: CAISVSASTDTQYF. DNA for the CDR3: TGTGCCATCAGTGTAAGCGCGAGCACAGATACGCAGTATTTT.

This clone has only a few counts. The chain uses TRBV18 and TRBJ1-4; TRBD1 matches 8 bases. The CDR3 covers 14 residues. Per germline, CDR1 KGHSH and CDR2 LQKENI. V shed 5 bases and J 2 bases; nucleotides not matched to a gene: 1. This CDR3 is CASSRQGTNEKLFF. Written as DNA, the CDR3 is TGTGCCAGCTCAAGACAGGGGACTAATGAAAAACTGTTTTTT.

The chain carries TRBV28 and TRBJ1-3; D is ambiguous. CDR1 is MDHEN and CDR2 is SYDVKM in the germline V gene. The CDR3 spans 11 residues. Deletions cut 5 bases from V and 6 bases from J, with 5 bases between. CDR3 bases: TGTGCCAGCAGTGTAAAAAACACCATATATTTT. This sequence encodes CASSVKNTIYF.

J is TRBJ2-7 and V is TRBV19; possibly TRBD2 for D (6 bases). This CDR3 is 15 amino acids long. Trimming took off 5 bases at V and 2 bases at J, with 16 bases between the two ends. Germline CDR1 reads LNHDA; CDR2 reads SQIVND (reference sequence). CDR3 sequence: CASSPGGAQAYEQYF. DNA for the CDR3: TGTGCCAGTAGTCCCGGCGGGGCGCAAGCCTACGAGCAGTACTTC. Full variable domain (missing parts from reference TRBV19 and TRBJ2-7): DGGITQSPKYLFRKEGQNVTLSCEQNLNHDAMYWYRQDPGQGLRLIYYSQIVNDFQKGDIAEGYSVSREKKESFPLTVTSAQKNPTAFYLCASSPGGAQAYEQYFGPGTRLTVT.

The chain employs TRBV18 and TRBJ1-1; 9 bases fit TRBD1. After removal of 5 bases from V and 10 bases from J, the junction contained 11 bases not matched to a gene. The CDR3 consists of 14 residues. The germline V gene encodes CDR1 KGHSH and CDR2 LQKENI. The CDR3 DNA follows: TGTGCCAGCTCAACTACAGGGGGCCGGGGCGGAGCTTTCTTT. This sequence encodes CASSTTGGRGGAFF.

J is TRBJ1-2 and V is TRBV5-8; 9 positions agree with TRBD1. Per the germline V gene, CDR1 is SGHTS and CDR2 is YDEGEE. This CDR3 has 16 amino acids. V was clipped by 4 bases and J by 2 bases; unmatched bases: 9. The CDR3 DNA reads TGTGCCAGCAGCCCCCGACAGGGGGGCCGAAACTATGGCTACACCTTC. Residues: CASSPRQGGRNYGYTF. The full variable domain, rest sourced from reference TRBV5-8 and TRBJ1-2, is EAGVTQSPTHLIKTRGQQATLRCSPISGHTSVYWYQQALGLGLQFLLWYDEGEERNRGNFPPRFSGRQFPNYSSELNVNALELEDSALYLCASSPRQGGRNYGYTFGSGTRLTVV.

The chain has TRBV7-6 and TRBJ1-2; D is unresolved. The CDR3 spans 13 residues. Looked up from germline, CDR1 is SGHVS and CDR2 is FNYEAQ. Trimming left V 3 bases short and J 3 bases short, with 8 bases between. CDR3 loop: CASSFTSDYGYTF. The CDR3 DNA reads as TGTGCCAGCAGCTTTACCTCGGACTATGGCTACACCTTC.